This T cell receptor beta chain is from a study of technical replicates of blood from a few donors. Trimming took off 1 base at V and 8 bases at J, with 14 bases between the two ends. The length of the CDR3 is 15 residues. Germline values: CDR1 SGHNT, CDR2 YENEEA. Assay: immunoSEQ multiplex PCR; the TCRdb copy retains only in-frame clones and omits some. The table lists tens of thousands of clones, 93% of them singletons. The rearrangement joins TRBV11-3 to TRBJ1-4; D is perhaps TRBD1 (5 bases). The sample comprised T cells isolated from PBMCs. This sequence originates from a human donor in good health. The CDR3 bases are TGTGCCAGCAGCTTAGTACAGGACCGGGAGGAAAAACTGTTTTTT. Amino acids: CASSLVQDREEKLFF.